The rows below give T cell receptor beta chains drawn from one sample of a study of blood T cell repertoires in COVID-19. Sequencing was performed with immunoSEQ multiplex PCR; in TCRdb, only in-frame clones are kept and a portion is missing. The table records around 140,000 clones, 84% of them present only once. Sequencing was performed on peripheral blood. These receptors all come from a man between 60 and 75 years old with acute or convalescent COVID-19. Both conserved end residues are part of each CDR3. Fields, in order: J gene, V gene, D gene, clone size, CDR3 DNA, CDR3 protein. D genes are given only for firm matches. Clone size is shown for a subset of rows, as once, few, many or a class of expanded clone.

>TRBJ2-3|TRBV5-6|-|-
TGTGCCAGCAGCTTAGGTGGGAGTCGCACAGATACGCAGTATTTT
CASSLGGSRTDTQYF
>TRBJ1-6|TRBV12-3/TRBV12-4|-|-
TGTGCCAGCAGTTTCACACAGGCCCTCCACTTT
CASSFTQALHF
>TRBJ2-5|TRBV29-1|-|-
TGCAGCGTTGGACTCGCCGAGACCCAGTACTTC
CSVGLAETQYF
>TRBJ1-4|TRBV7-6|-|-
TGTGCCAGCAGCTTAGGAGAGCTAGCTGAAAAACTGTTTTTT
CASSLGELAEKLFF
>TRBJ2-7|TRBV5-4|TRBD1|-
TGTGCCAGCAGCTTGTTTGAGACAGGGGGCTACGAGCAGTACTTC
CASSLFETGGYEQYF
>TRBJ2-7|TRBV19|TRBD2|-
TGTGCCAGTAGTATGGGACTAGCGGGAGCCTACGAGCAGTACTTC
CASSMGLAGAYEQYF
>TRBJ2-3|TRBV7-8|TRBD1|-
TGTGCCAGCAGCTCAGGGACAGGCCGCGACCAGGATACGCAGTATTTT
CASSSGTGRDQDTQYF
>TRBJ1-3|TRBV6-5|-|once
TGTGCCAGCAGTTACTCCGGGTCCAGCTCTGGAAACACCATATATTTT
CASSYSGSSSGNTIYF
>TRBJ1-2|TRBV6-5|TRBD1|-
TGTGCCAGCAGTACAGGGGGCGCGGTAGGCTACACCTTC
CASSTGGAVGYTF
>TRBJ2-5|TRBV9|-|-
TGTGCCAGCAGCGGTAGTTTGCAAGAGACCCAGTACTTC
CASSGSLQETQYF
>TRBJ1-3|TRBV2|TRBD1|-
TGTGCCAGCAGGCAGGGGGTAACTGGAAACACCATATATTTT
CASRQGVTGNTIYF
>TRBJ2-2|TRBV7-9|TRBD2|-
TGTGCCAGCAGCTTTAGCGGGAGTTCTAACACCGGGGAGCTGTTTTTT
CASSFSGSSNTGELFF
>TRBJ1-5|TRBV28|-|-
TGTGCCAGCAGTTTAGTGACAGGCAATCAGCCCCAGCATTTT
CASSLVTGNQPQHF
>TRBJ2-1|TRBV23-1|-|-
TGCGCCAGCCTAAAATCCCGGAGGGGCAATGAGCAGTTCTTC
CASLKSRRGNEQFF
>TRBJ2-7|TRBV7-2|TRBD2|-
TGTGCCAGCAGCTCTAGCGGGAGGGCCCGAGGCGAGCAGTACTTC
CASSSSGRARGEQYF
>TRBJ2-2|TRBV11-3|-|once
TGTGCCAGCAGCTCCCACATCCAAGGAGACACCGGGGAGCTGTTTTTT
CASSSHIQGDTGELFF